This TCR beta chain was sequenced during a study of OX40 agonist ivuxolimab in advanced cancers. Across the whole study: Three patients had partial responses: one hepatocellular carcinoma, two cutaneous melanoma.

TCRdb's copy holds only in-frame clones and misses some; the assay was immunoSEQ multiplex PCR. The sample lists more than 85,000 clones; 80% to 95% were seen once. This receptor was obtained from an adult with an advanced solid tumor such as melanoma, head and neck, liver or kidney cancer. This material consisted of CD4+ or CD8+ T cells sorted from blood, taken in a trial of the OX40 agonist ivuxolimab.

CDR3 nucleotides: TGCGCCAGCAGCCTGGAAGGGGCCTACGAGCAGTACTTC. Its translation is CASSLEGAYEQYF. This chain joins TRBV4-1 and TRBJ2-7; tentative D call: TRBD1 (5 bases). There are 13 residues in the CDR3. Trimming stripped 4 bases from V and 2 bases from J, with 9 bases between. Germline V gene data show CDR1 as MGHRA and CDR2 as YSYEKL.